This TCR beta chain was recorded in a study of Tregs in tolerant kidney transplant recipients. General observations from the study: Biological reproducibility was not directly addressed, but technical replication error appeared minimal. Tolerant patients' donor-specific Tregs expanded beyond overall Tregs, suggesting antigen-driven growth.

Germline CDR1 reads LNHDA; CDR2 reads SQIVND (reference sequence). The V and J ends lost 8 bases and 1 base respectively, with 10 bases between them. The CDR3 covers 13 residues. Of note for this clone: The target antigen is unknown. The sequence runs out 3 residues before the end of the CDR3; the remainder is reconstructed from the germline J gene.

Assay: immunoSEQ multiplex PCR; the TCRdb copy retains only in-frame clones and omits some. The listing records around 48,000 clones. Unstimulated Tregs (CD4+CD25+CD127-) and CD4+CD25- non-Tregs were sorted from PBMCs. The chain combines TRBV19 with TRBJ2-3; the D gene is possibly TRBD1 (5 bases). The receptor was derived from a human donor who received a combined kidney and bone marrow transplant. Sequencing used CD4+ T cells from blood, obtained before the transplant. Partial CDR3 DNA: TGTGCCAGTGGTTCCAGGGGCACAGATACG. Protein product: CASGSRGTDT. The whole CDR3 is CASGSRGTDTQYF.